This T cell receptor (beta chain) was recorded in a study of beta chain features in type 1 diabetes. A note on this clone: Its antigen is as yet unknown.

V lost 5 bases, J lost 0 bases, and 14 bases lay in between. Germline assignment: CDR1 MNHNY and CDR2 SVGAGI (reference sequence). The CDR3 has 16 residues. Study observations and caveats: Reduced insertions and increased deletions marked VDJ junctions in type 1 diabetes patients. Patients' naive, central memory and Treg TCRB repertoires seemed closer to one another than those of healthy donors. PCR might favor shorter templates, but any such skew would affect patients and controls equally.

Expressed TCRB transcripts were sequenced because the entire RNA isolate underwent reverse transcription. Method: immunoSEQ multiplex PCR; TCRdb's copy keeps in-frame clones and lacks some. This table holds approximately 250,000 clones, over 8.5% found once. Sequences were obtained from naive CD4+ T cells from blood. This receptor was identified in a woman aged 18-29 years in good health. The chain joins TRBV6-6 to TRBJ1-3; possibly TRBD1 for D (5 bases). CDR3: CASSTQGPTSGNTIYF. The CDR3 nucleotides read TGTGCCAGCAGTACCCAGGGCCCGACCTCTGGAAACACCATATATTTT.